Below, 24 T cell receptor beta chains from the same sample are listed, as sequenced in a study of cytotoxic CD8 clonotypes in ibrutinib-treated CLL. The method was immunoSEQ multiplex PCR; TCRdb's version includes in-frame clones alone and lacks a portion of them. The sample records around 140,000 clones, 75% to 85% being singletons. Sequences were derived from PBMCs, sampled after 36 months of ibrutinib treatment. All receptors come from a human donor with chronic lymphocytic leukemia.

The chain employs TRBV11-2 and TRBJ1-1; D unclear. The germline V and J ends were trimmed by 1 base and 5 bases, with 8 bases remaining between them. The germline V gene encodes CDR1 SGHAT and CDR2 FQNNGV. This CDR3 has 13 amino acids. CDR3 residues: CASSLVGGTEAFF. The CDR3 DNA reads as TGTGCCAGCAGCTTAGTAGGCGGTACTGAAGCTTTCTTT.

As to this clone: Other DNA sequences in the same sample also yield this CDR3. The V gene is TRBV6-5, the J gene TRBJ2-1; 7 bases map to TRBD2. Germline-derived CDR1 and CDR2 are MNHEY and SVGAGI. The CDR3 is 13 amino acids. The V gene end was trimmed by 3 bases and the J gene end by 7 bases; junction bases not matched to a gene: 3. The CDR3 protein is CASSYGGGNEQFF. The DNA of the CDR3 is TGTGCCAGCAGTTATGGGGGGGGGAATGAGCAGTTCTTC.

This chain links TRBV2 with TRBJ1-1; a weak D match, TRBD1 (5 bases). The germline V gene encodes CDR1 SNHLY and CDR2 FYNNEI. CDR3 size: 13 residues. Trimming removed 1 base at V and 8 bases at J, with 11 bases between. For the CDR3, the DNA is TGTGCCAGCAGTGAAGGCCAGGGTTGGGAAGCTTTCTTT. This sequence encodes CASSEGQGWEAFF.

V and J are TRBV2 and TRBJ2-7, with a weak D call TRBD1 (6 bases). Per germline, CDR1 SNHLY and CDR2 FYNNEI. V was cut by 6 bases and J by 3 bases, with 9 bases left in between. The CDR3 is made up of 12 amino acids. The CDR3 sequence is CASRGTFYEQYF. In DNA, the CDR3 is TGTGCCAGCAGGGGGACATTCTACGAGCAGTACTTC. Full variable domain (remainder filled in from reference TRBV2 and TRBJ2-7): EPEVTQTPSHQVTQMGQEVILRCVPISNHLYFYWYRQILGQKVEFLVSFYNNEISEKSEIFDDQFSVERPDGSNFTLKIRSTKLEDSAMYFCASRGTFYEQYFGPGTRLTVT.

The chain has TRBV18 and TRBJ1-5; D uncertain. This CDR3 is 13 amino acids long. Germline V gene data show CDR1 as KGHSH and CDR2 as LQKENI. V lost 3 bases and J 9 bases, leaving 12 bases between the germline ends. This chain's CDR3 is CASSPLVRGPQHF. The CDR3 DNA sequence: TGTGCCAGCTCACCCCTTGTGAGAGGGCCCCAGCATTTT.

The chain joins TRBV10-3 to TRBJ2-2; D remains ambiguous. V dropped 2 bases and J dropped 1 base, with 14 bases sitting between them. This CDR3 is 17 amino acids long. From germline, CDR1 is ENHRY and CDR2 SYGVKD. Here the CDR3 reads CAISERRSQLNTGELFF. CDR3 sequence (DNA): TGTGCCATCAGTGAGAGGCGGAGTCAGTTGAACACCGGGGAGCTGTTTTTT.

The chain combines TRBV18 with TRBJ2-2; 9 bases are shared with TRBD2. This CDR3 contains 17 residues. V lost 3 bases to trimming and J lost 7 bases; unmatched junction nucleotides: 12. The germline V gene has CDR1 KGHSH and CDR2 LQKENI. CDR3 region: CASSPQNSGGVGGELFF. CDR3 coding DNA: TGTGCCAGCTCACCCCAAAATAGCGGGGGCGTCGGCGGGGAGCTGTTTTTT.

This clone has only a few counts. The V and J genes are TRBV19 and TRBJ1-4, with D perhaps TRBD1 (6 bases). Trimming removed 8 bases at V and 7 bases at J, with 14 bases between. Germline loops: CDR1 LNHDA, CDR2 SQIVND (reference sequence). CDR3 length: 13 residues. DNA for the CDR3: TGTGCCAGTGTAGGGGGGATATCTGAAAAACTGTTTTTT. Its translation: CASVGGISEKLFF.

The chain has TRBV27 and TRBJ2-3; no definite D call. V lost 5 bases and J 3 bases, leaving 12 bases between the germline ends. The length of the CDR3 is 14 residues. The V gene's germline CDR1 is MNHEY and CDR2 SMNVEV (reference sequence). CDR3 in DNA: TGTGCCAGCAGTCTCCCGGGTCGAACAGATACGCAGTATTTT. As protein: CASSLPGRTDTQYF.

The rearrangement links TRBV18 to TRBJ2-7, with D tentatively TRBD1 (6 bases). Per the germline V gene, CDR1 is KGHSH and CDR2 is LQKENI. V lost 3 bases and J 3 bases, leaving 15 bases between the germline ends. This CDR3 is built from 15 residues. In DNA form, the CDR3 reads TGTGCCAGCTCACCCGATATCGACAGGAGCTACGAGCAGTACTTC. Protein: CASSPDIDRSYEQYF.

The CDR3 loop is CASSTYERITEAFF. In nucleotides, the CDR3 is TGTGCCAGCAGCACTTATGAAAGGATCACTGAAGCTTTCTTT. The V and J genes are TRBV7-2 and TRBJ1-1, with D uncertain. The CDR3 extends over 14 amino acids. V was pared by 5 bases and J by 4 bases, with 14 bases between. Germline-derived CDR1 and CDR2 are SGHTA and FQGNSA.

The genes are TRBV4-2 and TRBJ1-6; D uncertain. The germline V and J ends were trimmed by 4 bases and 7 bases, with 14 bases remaining between them. Germline V lookup: CDR1 LGHNA, CDR2 YNFKEQ. CDR3 length: 15 residues. The chain's CDR3 is CASSLWAFGNSPLHF. The CDR3 DNA reads TGTGCCAGCAGCCTCTGGGCCTTTGGGAATTCACCCCTCCACTTT.

The rearrangement links TRBV6-1 to TRBJ2-7, with D maybe TRBD2 (5 bases). Germline CDR1 and CDR2: MNHNS and SASEGT. With 6 bases removed from V and 0 bases from J, the gap between germline ends came to 9 bases. The CDR3 length is 13 residues. The CDR3 sequence: CASRPGNSYEQYF. The CDR3 nucleotides read TGTGCCAGCAGGCCGGGGAACTCCTACGAGCAGTACTTC.

This clone was seen a single time. The genes are TRBV18 and TRBJ1-2; TRBD1 matches 9 bases. The CDR3 sequence is 13 residues long. CDR1 KGHSH and CDR2 LQKENI come from the germline V gene. V lost 3 bases and J lost 8; bases outside the gene matches: 4. Here the CDR3 reads CASSPWTGEGYTF. CDR3 sequence (DNA): TGTGCCAGCTCACCTTGGACAGGGGAGGGCTACACCTTC. The variable domain in full, completed from reference TRBV18 and TRBJ1-2, reads NAGVMQNPRHLVRRRGQEARLRCSPMKGHSHVYWYRQLPEEGLKFMVYLQKENIIDESGMPKERFSAEFPKEGPSILRIQQVVRGDSAAYFCASSPWTGEGYTFGSGTRLTVV.

The chain combines TRBV29-1 with TRBJ2-5; TRBD2 matches at 13 bases. The CDR3 has 16 amino acids. In germline, CDR1 is SQVTM, CDR2 ANQGSEA. The ends lost 5 bases at V and 5 bases at J; junction bases unmatched: 11. CDR3 sequence: CSVRTSGSRLGETQYF. The CDR3 DNA sequence: TGCAGCGTTAGGACTAGCGGGAGTCGATTGGGGGAGACCCAGTACTTC.

This chain uses TRBV10-1 with TRBJ2-3; possibly TRBD2 for D (7 bases). This CDR3 region has 15 residues. Germline CDR1 WNHNN, CDR2 SYGVQD (reference sequence). V lost 2 bases and J 3 bases, leaving 12 bases between the germline ends. The CDR3 sequence: CASSEGGAGTDTQYF. The CDR3, as DNA: TGCGCCAGCAGTGAGGGGGGGGCAGGGACAGATACGCAGTATTTT.

The chain carries TRBV6-6 and TRBJ1-6, with D perhaps matching TRBD1 (5 bases). The CDR3 has 13 amino acids. Germline V gene lookup returns CDR1 MNHNY and CDR2 SVGAGI (reference sequence). V was pared by 5 bases and J by 10 bases, with 12 bases between. The CDR3 sequence: CASSTQESSPLHF. The CDR3 region has the DNA TGTGCCAGCAGTACACAGGAGTCCTCACCCCTCCACTTT.

The gene calls are TRBV4-1 and TRBJ2-7; 8 bases are shared with TRBD1. V was clipped by 4 bases and J by 5 bases; unmatched bases: 10. The CDR3 covers 15 residues. CDR1 MGHRA and CDR2 YSYEKL come from the germline V gene. CDR3 sequence (DNA): TGCGCCAGCAGCCGCTATATGGACAGGGCCCACGAGCAGTACTTC. Translation: CASSRYMDRAHEQYF.

The V gene is TRBV15, the J gene TRBJ2-3; TRBD2 aligns across 9 bases. The CDR3 spans 14 residues. CDR1 is LNHNV, CDR2 YYDKDF, per germline (reference sequence). Losses at the gene ends were 6 bases for V and 0 bases for J; bases not matched to a gene: 1. CDR3 in amino acids: CATRRGGSTDTQYF. Here the CDR3 DNA reads TGTGCCACCAGGCGGGGGGGGAGCACAGATACGCAGTATTTT.

This clone was counted a few times. V gene TRBV6-5 combines with J gene TRBJ2-3, with D unclear. CDR3 size: 14 residues. Germline CDR1 is MNHEY and CDR2 is SVGAGI. V was pared by 4 bases and J by 1 base, with 9 bases between. CDR3 DNA sequence: TGTGCCAGCAGTTCGGTTTGGGGCACAGATACGCAGTATTTT. It is translated as CASSSVWGTDTQYF.

The CDR3: CASSLGGSTDTQYF. DNA for the CDR3: TGTGCCAGCAGCTTAGGCGGAAGCACAGATACGCAGTATTTT. The rearrangement links TRBV13 to TRBJ2-3; the D is unclear. CDR1 and CDR2 from the germline V gene are PRHDT and FYEKMQ (reference sequence). Trimming removed 0 bases from V and 0 bases from J, with 4 bases in between. The CDR3 has 14 amino acids.

The chain recombines TRBV4-2 with TRBJ1-6; unclear D gene. This CDR3 has 15 residues. CDR1 and CDR2 (germline): LGHNA, YNFKEQ. The V and J ends lost 0 bases and 14 bases respectively, with 17 bases between them. CDR3 region: CASSQEGGHVGTLHF. CDR3 DNA: TGTGCCAGCAGCCAAGAAGGAGGTCATGTAGGAACCCTCCACTTT.

The CDR3 sequence: CASSAIDSYNEQFF. The CDR3 region has the DNA TGTGCCAGCAGCGCAATTGACTCGTACAATGAGCAGTTCTTC. J is TRBJ2-1 and V is TRBV9; D not resolved. The CDR3 is 14 amino acids. Germline V gene lookup returns CDR1 SGDLS and CDR2 YYNGEE. Between the trimmed V and J ends, which lost 3 bases and 4 bases, there was a span of 11 bases.

J is TRBJ2-1 and V is TRBV5-1; TRBD1 might be the D (6 bases). The V gene lost 5 bases and the J gene lost 1 base, with 10 bases spanning the gap. This CDR3 has 14 residues. In germline, CDR1 is SGHRS, CDR2 YFSETQ. CDR3 in DNA: TGCGCCAGCAGAGACGGACAGTCCTACAATGAGCAGTTCTTC. This gives the protein CASRDGQSYNEQFF.